The 24 T cell receptor beta chains given below trace back to one sample, sequenced in a study of CD8+CD57+ T cells in acquired aplastic anemia. Flow cytometry had shown expanded CD8+CD57+ cells in the patients chosen for sequencing. CDR3 and TCR beta VDJ profiling relied on a genomic DNA template. TCRdb redid the calling of the reads with MiXCR, one entry per CDR3 protein. Among 450,000 to 600,000 distinct CDR3 sequences, roughly a third were seen once, and the ten largest hold approximately 0.82%. Sequencing was done on a sample of sorted CD4+, CD8+, or CD8+CD57+ T cells (not recorded which) from PBMCs. The receptors stem from a human donor with aplastic anemia.

This clonotype was seen repeatedly, ten times or more. The chain combines TRBV9 with TRBJ2-3; D is ambiguous. Looked up from germline, CDR1 is SGDLS and CDR2 is YYNGEE. V was pared by 2 bases and J by 0 bases, with 13 bases between. This CDR3 is 16 amino acids long. CDR3 residues: CASSVGLVTSTDTQYF. The CDR3 DNA reads as TGTGCCAGCAGCGTTGGGCTAGTAACTAGCACAGATACGCAGTATTTT.

In its sample, this clonotype was seen a few times. The genes are TRBV20-1 and TRBJ2-7; no reliable D call. The length of the CDR3 is 15 residues. V was trimmed by 4 bases and J by 2 bases, leaving 18 bases between them. CDR1 and CDR2 (germline): DFQATT, SNEGSKA (reference sequence). Here the CDR3 reads CSAIIHPGNPYEQYF. Written as DNA, the CDR3 is TGCAGTGCTATTATCCATCCAGGAAATCCCTACGAGCAGTACTTC.

The genes are TRBV29-1 and TRBJ1-2; 7 nucleotides match TRBD1. The V gene end was trimmed by 7 bases and the J gene end by 8 bases; junction bases not matched to a gene: 10. CDR1 and CDR2 from the germline V gene are SQVTM and ANQGSEA. This CDR3 spans 12 amino acids. The CDR3 is CSGKWDRSGYTF. In DNA form, the CDR3 reads TGCAGCGGGAAATGGGACAGAAGCGGCTACACCTTC.

In its sample, this clonotype was seen once. V gene TRBV9 combines with J gene TRBJ1-2; 8 nucleotides match TRBD1. Germline CDR1 is SGDLS and CDR2 is YYNGEE. Germline trimming cut 5 bases from V and 6 bases from J; bases unmatched to any gene: 3. The CDR3 spans 12 residues. The CDR3 sequence: CASRTTGDGYTF. CDR3 nucleotides: TGTGCCAGCAGGACGACAGGGGATGGCTACACCTTC. Together with reference TRBV9 and TRBJ1-2, the CDR3 gives the full variable domain: DSGVTQTPKHLITATGQRVTLRCSPRSGDLSVYWYQQSLDQGLQFLIQYYNGEERAKGNILERFSAQQFPDLHSELNLSSLELGDSALYFCASRTTGDGYTFGSGTRLTVV.

This clonotype was counted many times. CDR3 in DNA: TGTGCCAGCACTACTAGCGGAGACTACGCCTACGAGCAGTACTTC. It translates to CASTTSGDYAYEQYF. The gene calls are TRBV2 and TRBJ2-7; 8 bases align to TRBD2. CDR1 and CDR2 (germline): SNHLY, FYNNEI. The CDR3 runs 15 residues. With 7 bases clipped from V and 2 bases from J, the junction kept 10 bases outside the gene matches. Looking up the rest from reference TRBV2 and TRBJ2-7 gives the full variable domain: EPEVTQTPSHQVTQMGQEVILRCVPISNHLYFYWYRQILGQKVEFLVSFYNNEISEKSEIFDDQFSVERPDGSNFTLKIRSTKLEDSAMYFCASTTSGDYAYEQYFGPGTRLTVT.

The table lists this clonotype with a count of one. The chain carries TRBV19 and TRBJ1-2; tentative D call: TRBD1 (6 bases). Trimming left V 3 bases short and J 5 bases short, with 10 bases between. The CDR3 extends over 13 amino acids. Germline CDR1 reads LNHDA; CDR2 reads SQIVND (reference sequence). The CDR3 here is CASSILRGYGYTF. The CDR3 nucleotides are TGTGCCAGTAGTATTCTAAGGGGGTATGGCTACACCTTC.

This clonotype appeared a few times. This rearrangement joins TRBV6-1 to TRBJ1-2, with a possible D match to TRBD1 (6 bases). The CDR3 has 14 residues. CDR1 and CDR2 (germline): MNHNS, SASEGT. The V end lost 3 bases, the J end lost 4 bases, and 12 bases lay between the germline ends. The CDR3 DNA sequence: TGTGCCAGCAGTGAGGGGACACTCTTCTATGGCTACACCTTC. Protein sequence: CASSEGTLFYGYTF.

About this clonotype itself: Possible read error: a much larger clone is one base away. The V and J genes are TRBV12-3 or TRBV12-4 and TRBJ1-6; D may be TRBD1 (5 bases). This CDR3 has 13 residues. V was clipped by 3 bases and J by 11 bases, with 11 bases between them. CDR3 loop: CASSFWGNPPLHF. CDR3 in DNA: TGTGCCAGCAGTTTCTGGGGGAATCCACCCCTCCACTTT.

This clonotype showed up many times. The chain links TRBV20-1 to TRBJ1-2; possible D gene TRBD1, 6 bases. V was clipped by 5 bases and J by 10 bases, with 17 bases between them. Germline V gene sequence: CDR1 DFQATT, CDR2 SNEGSKA (reference sequence). The CDR3 totals 12 residues. The CDR3, as DNA: TGCAGTGCTCACGATCCCGGGACACTCTACACCTTC. Its protein product is CSAHDPGTLYTF.

This clonotype was seen more than once but under ten times. The rearrangement links TRBV10-3 to TRBJ1-2; TRBD1 might be the D (5 bases). Germline V gives CDR1 ENHRY, CDR2 SYGVKD. V lost 2 bases and J 4 bases, leaving 11 bases between the germline ends. The CDR3 runs 14 residues. CDR3: CAISEKQGTYGYTF. CDR3 nucleotides: TGTGCCATCAGTGAGAAGCAGGGAACCTATGGCTACACCTTC.

DNA for the CDR3: TGTGCCAGCACCCAATTAGTGGATCAGCCCCAGCATTTT. It yields the protein CASTQLVDQPQHF. The chain links TRBV2 to TRBJ1-5; no reliable D call. This CDR3 has 13 residues. V lost 7 bases to trimming and J lost 5 bases, with 12 bases between them. The germline V gene encodes CDR1 SNHLY and CDR2 FYNNEI.

V is TRBV7-9 and J is TRBJ1-5; D is unclear. V lost 4 bases and J 5 bases, leaving 15 bases between the germline ends. The germline CDR1 and CDR2 sequences are SEHNR and FQNEAQ (reference sequence). This CDR3 comprises 15 residues. The CDR3 nucleotides are TGTGCCAGCAGCTCCGACCCCCCCAGCGATCAGCCCCAGCATTTT. Its protein product is CASSSDPPSDQPQHF.

The genes are TRBV20-1 and TRBJ1-1; D unresolved. The V and J ends lost 3 bases and 6 bases respectively, with 14 bases between them. This CDR3 is built from 13 residues. Germline values: CDR1 DFQATT, CDR2 SNEGSKA (reference sequence). Here the CDR3 reads CSARGPGRPEAFF. In nucleotides, the CDR3 is TGCAGTGCTAGGGGTCCAGGCCGCCCTGAAGCTTTCTTT.

The chain couples TRBV15 to TRBJ1-2, with D perhaps TRBD1 (5 bases). CDR3 length equals 13 residues. The germline V gene encodes CDR1 LNHNV and CDR2 YYDKDF (reference sequence). V was shortened by 1 base and J by 10 bases, with 13 bases between the two germline ends. CDR3 DNA sequence: TGTGCCACCAGCAGAGGATTTGGGGGAGACTACACCTTC. Its protein is CATSRGFGGDYTF. Full variable domain (rest looked up from reference TRBV15 and TRBJ1-2): DAMVIQNPRYQVTQFGKPVTLSCSQTLNHNVMYWYQQKSSQAPKLLFHYYDKDFNNEADTPDNFQSRRPNTSFCFLDIRSPGLGDTAMYLCATSRGFGGDYTFGSGTRLTVV.

Turning to this clonotype: This may be a read error: a much more frequent sequence differs by one nucleotide. The chain couples TRBV29-1 to TRBJ2-5; D gene uncertain. The CDR3 has 13 amino acids. V was pared by 3 bases and J by 11 bases, with 19 bases between. In germline, CDR1 is SQVTM, CDR2 ANQGSEA. The CDR3 region is CSVDSRQYNEQYF. CDR3 nucleotide sequence: TGCAGCGTTGATAGCAGGCAATACAATGAGCAGTACTTC.

This clonotype was observed a few times. With a much larger clone just one base away, this may be a read error. This sequence joins TRBV29-1 and TRBJ2-7; TRBD2 agrees at 7 bases. Looked up from germline, CDR1 is SQVTM and CDR2 is ANQGSEA. The trim removed 4 bases at V and 2 bases at J, leaving 8 bases unmatched. This CDR3 has 14 amino acids. In DNA form, the CDR3 reads TGCAGCGTTGGATTTGGGGGGAGGGCCTACGAGCAGTACTTC. It encodes CSVGFGGRAYEQYF.

The gene calls are TRBV3-1 and TRBJ1-2; 8 bases match TRBD1. Germline V gene lookup returns CDR1 LGHDT and CDR2 YNNKEL (reference sequence). The CDR3 totals 14 residues. The V segment lost 3 bases and the J segment 5 bases; nucleotides outside the gene matches: 5. The CDR3 sequence: CASSQRGQEYGYTF. Written as DNA, the CDR3 is TGTGCCAGCAGCCAGAGGGGACAGGAATATGGCTACACCTTC.

The CDR3 region has the DNA TGTGCCAGCAGTGAAGACAGGGGGCGAACTAATGAAAAACTGTTTTTT. This sequence encodes CASSEDRGRTNEKLFF. The chain has TRBV2 and TRBJ1-4, with 9 bases lining up with TRBD1. The CDR3 covers 16 residues. The V segment lost 1 base and the J segment 1 base; nucleotides outside the gene matches: 1. CDR1 and CDR2 (germline): SNHLY, FYNNEI.

The V and J genes are TRBV20-1 and TRBJ2-3; 9 bases agree with TRBD1. This CDR3 spans 14 amino acids. Germline V gene data show CDR1 as DFQATT and CDR2 as SNEGSKA (reference sequence). Germline trimming cut 2 bases from V and 9 bases from J; bases unmatched to any gene: 9. For the CDR3, the DNA is TGCAGTGCTAGACGGACAGGGGCTGAATCGACGCAGTATTTT. It yields the protein CSARRTGAESTQYF.

This clonotype was recorded at least ten times. This chain connects TRBV15 to TRBJ2-2; no definite D call. The ends were cut back, 1 base at V and 7 bases at J, with 7 bases in the middle. The CDR3 extends over 13 amino acids. CDR1 and CDR2 (germline): LNHNV, YYDKDF (reference sequence). CDR3 bases: TGTGCCACCAGCAGAGTTAGGATCGGGGAGCTGTTTTTT. Translation: CATSRVRIGELFF.

The DNA of the CDR3 is TGTGCCAGCAGTCCAAGGACAGGCGGCTATGGCTACACCTTC. Translation gives CASSPRTGGYGYTF. This chain uses TRBV12-3 or TRBV12-4 with TRBJ1-2; 7 positions match TRBD1. V lost 5 bases and J lost 4; bases outside the gene matches: 7. The CDR3 loop spans 14 amino acids.

With regard to this clonotype: A read error is possible here, since a much larger clone lies one base away. The chain recombines TRBV10-1 with TRBJ2-7, with a tentative D call TRBD2 (5 bases). The CDR3 has 16 residues. Germline V gene sequence: CDR1 WNHNN, CDR2 SYGVQD (reference sequence). The CDR3 region is CASSMRRTAQSNERYF. The CDR3 coding sequence is TGCGCCAGCAGTATGAGGAGGACGGCCCAAAGTAACGAGCGGTACTTC.

This chain connects TRBV9 to TRBJ1-1; D is ambiguous. The V gene lost 3 bases and the J gene lost 4 bases, with 16 bases spanning the gap. The germline V gene encodes CDR1 SGDLS and CDR2 YYNGEE. The CDR3 runs to 15 residues. This CDR3 is CASSAEWRVGTEAFF. DNA for the CDR3: TGTGCCAGCAGCGCCGAATGGAGGGTCGGCACTGAAGCTTTCTTT.

This clonotype was recorded many times. This chain joins TRBV29-1 and TRBJ1-1; D is unclear. Trimming removed 6 bases at V and 2 bases at J, with 13 bases between. This CDR3 contains 13 residues. Germline V lookup: CDR1 SQVTM, CDR2 ANQGSEA. The CDR3 protein is CSVGVGLNTEAFF. In nucleotides, the CDR3 is TGCAGCGTAGGAGTAGGACTTAACACTGAAGCTTTCTTT.